This T cell receptor (beta chain) was observed in a study of T cell responses to AZD1222 COVID-19 vaccine. Overall study findings and caveats: Within unmutated variant regions lay the reported targets of nearly half of spike-specific TCRs. The donors showed a predominance of white British ancestry and of females, with possible underestimation of clonal diversity.

Comment on this clone: Its specificity is not known.

V lost 3 bases, J lost 0 bases, and 5 bases stayed unmatched. CDR1 is LGHNA, CDR2 YSLEER, per germline. The CDR3 has 17 amino acids. Sequencing used immunoSEQ multiplex PCR; TCRdb keeps in-frame clones, though not all of them. The table lists 110,000 to 150,000 clones, about nine tenths of them singletons. Some second doses came at about 4 weeks and others at about 12 weeks; these were pooled. The receptor was derived from an adult who received the AZD1222 COVID-19 vaccine. This material consisted of peripheral blood, taken 28 days after the second AZD1222 dose. This chain joins TRBV4-3 and TRBJ2-6; 7 bases fit TRBD1. CDR3 loop: CASSHRDSFSGANVLTF. CDR3 bases: TGCGCCAGCAGCCACCGGGACAGTTTCTCTGGGGCCAACGTCCTGACTTTC.